The 27 T cell receptor beta chains below come from one sample, sequenced in a study of T cell responses to AZD1222 COVID-19 vaccine. TCRdb's table, derived via immunoSEQ multiplex PCR, lists solely in-frame clones and lacks some. This sample carries 150,000 to 160,000 clones, roughly 90% of them seen once, and the ten largest clones take approximately 20%. The starting material was peripheral blood, obtained on day 0 of AZD1222 vaccination. These receptors came from an adult in good health.

The table lists this clone with a few counts. The chain links TRBV30 to TRBJ2-2; 7 nucleotides align to TRBD1. Germline CDR1 and CDR2: GTSNPN and SVGIG (reference sequence). The CDR3 is 16 amino acids. Trimming cost V 1 base and J 2 bases; bases outside gene matches: 7. The CDR3 loop reads CAWSGAGTENTGELFF. The CDR3, as DNA: TGTGCCTGGAGTGGTGCCGGGACAGAAAACACCGGGGAGCTGTTTTTT.

The chain uses TRBV7-3 and TRBJ1-6; D unclear. The CDR3 runs to 14 residues. Germline V lookup: CDR1 SGHTA, CDR2 FQGTGA. V was trimmed by 4 bases and J by 7 bases, leaving 11 bases between them. The CDR3 nucleotides read TGTGCCAGCAGCTCGGGCAGCCAGAATTCACCCCTCCACTTT. It specifies CASSSGSQNSPLHF.

The genes are TRBV9 and TRBJ2-1, with TRBD2 matching 11 bases. Germline loops: CDR1 SGDLS, CDR2 YYNGEE. This CDR3 has 15 amino acids. The V segment lost 2 bases and the J segment 5 bases; nucleotides outside the gene matches: 3. CDR3 region: CASSVGTSGNNEQFF. CDR3 nucleotide sequence: TGTGCCAGCAGCGTTGGGACTAGCGGAAACAATGAGCAGTTCTTC.

The chain joins TRBV28 to TRBJ2-3; 14 bases fit TRBD2. The CDR3 spans 19 residues. Trimming removed 5 bases from V and 0 bases from J; junction bases left unmatched: 10. The germline V gene has CDR1 MDHEN and CDR2 SYDVKM. Here the CDR3 reads CASSTRLAGGIVSTDTQYF. The CDR3 coding sequence is TGTGCCAGCAGTACCCGACTAGCGGGGGGGATCGTTAGCACAGATACGCAGTATTTT.

This clone was picked up one time. This chain uses TRBV2 with TRBJ1-5; no clear D gene. Germline V gives CDR1 SNHLY, CDR2 FYNNEI. V gave up 2 bases and J gave up 7 bases, with 6 bases separating them. The CDR3 has 12 amino acids. In DNA, the CDR3 is TGTGCCAGCAGTGAAAATTCGCAGCCCCAGCATTTT. Translated, it gives CASSENSQPQHF.

This chain joins TRBV7-2 and TRBJ1-4; D gene unclear. CDR3 length: 15 amino acids. Trimming left V 1 base short and J 5 bases short, with 11 bases between. The germline V gene encodes CDR1 SGHTA and CDR2 FQGNSA. The CDR3 sequence is CASSLDLVINEKLFF. DNA of the CDR3: TGTGCCAGCAGCTTAGATTTAGTGATCAATGAAAAACTGTTTTTT.

The rearrangement uses TRBV29-1 and TRBJ2-1; 10 nucleotides match TRBD2. The CDR3 loop spans 12 amino acids. Germline V CDR1 and CDR2: SQVTM, ANQGSEA. Trimming cost V 7 bases and J 7 bases; bases outside gene matches: 4. The CDR3 nucleotides are TGCAGCGCGCGGACTAGCGGAAATGAGCAGTTCTTC. Translation gives CSARTSGNEQFF.

This sequence joins TRBV19 and TRBJ2-2; TRBD1 agrees at 7 bases. Germline values: CDR1 LNHDA, CDR2 SQIVND (reference sequence). CDR3 length: 19 amino acids. The V gene end was trimmed by 5 bases and the J gene end by 3 bases; junction bases not matched to a gene: 18. The CDR3 DNA is TGTGCCAGTAGTCCGCAGGCTTTTCGCGCGACAGGGTACACCGGGGAGCTGTTTTTT. Translation gives CASSPQAFRATGYTGELFF.

The chain recombines TRBV7-9 with TRBJ1-5; the D is unclear. CDR1 and CDR2 (germline): SEHNR, FQNEAQ (reference sequence). The CDR3 is 18 residues long. V gave up 1 base and J gave up 1 base, with 17 bases separating them. The CDR3 bases are TGTGCCAGCAGCTTAGTTCTGGGTGGGTCGAGGAGCAATCAGCCCCAGCATTTT. Translation: CASSLVLGGSRSNQPQHF.

CDR3: CASRRPTDTNTEAFF. CDR3 bases: TGTGCCAGTAGGCGACCTACAGATACGAACACTGAAGCTTTCTTT. The chain couples TRBV19 to TRBJ1-1; D is unclear. The V gene's germline CDR1 is LNHDA and CDR2 SQIVND (reference sequence). The CDR3 totals 15 residues. Trimming removed 6 bases from V and 1 base from J, with 15 bases in between. The full variable domain, completed using reference TRBV19 and TRBJ1-1, is DGGITQSPKYLFRKEGQNVTLSCEQNLNHDAMYWYRQDPGQGLRLIYYSQIVNDFQKGDIAEGYSVSREKKESFPLTVTSAQKNPTAFYLCASRRPTDTNTEAFFGQGTRLTVV.

The J gene is TRBJ2-7, the V gene TRBV13; the D gene is possibly TRBD1 (6 bases). Germline CDR1 is PRHDT and CDR2 is FYEKMQ (reference sequence). V lost 1 base to trimming and J lost 3 bases, with 16 bases between them. There are 16 residues in the CDR3. The CDR3 loop reads CASSLATGFWGYEQYF. The DNA of the CDR3 is TGTGCCAGCAGCTTAGCCACAGGGTTTTGGGGCTACGAGCAGTACTTC.

V usage is TRBV2 and J usage is TRBJ2-2; D gene uncertain. CDR3 size: 13 residues. Trimming left V 3 bases short and J 3 bases short, with 5 bases between. Germline V gene data show CDR1 as SNHLY and CDR2 as FYNNEI. The CDR3 DNA reads as TGTGCCAGCAGTGACAGTTACACCGGGGAGCTGTTTTTT. Translated: CASSDSYTGELFF.

The V gene is TRBV9, the J gene TRBJ1-2; possibly TRBD1 for D (5 bases). Germline assignment: CDR1 SGDLS and CDR2 YYNGEE. The CDR3 sequence is 16 residues long. V was shortened by 2 bases and J by 2 bases, with 16 bases between the two germline ends. The CDR3 loop is CASSVIGEGPNYGYTF. The CDR3 DNA reads TGTGCCAGCAGCGTGATCGGCGAGGGGCCGAACTATGGCTACACCTTC. Using reference TRBV9 and TRBJ1-2 for the parts outside the CDR3, the full variable domain is DSGVTQTPKHLITATGQRVTLRCSPRSGDLSVYWYQQSLDQGLQFLIQYYNGEERAKGNILERFSAQQFPDLHSELNLSSLELGDSALYFCASSVIGEGPNYGYTFGSGTRLTVV.

This clone occurred once. An end of the junction differs from the germline gene, which may be a read error. V gene TRBV10-1 combines with J gene TRBJ1-1; D unclear. From germline, CDR1 is WNHNN and CDR2 SYGVQD (reference sequence). This CDR3 has 9 residues. The CDR3 bases are TGCGCCAGCAGTGCAAGGACTTTGTTT. This gives the protein CASSARTLF.

Remarks on this clone: Other DNA sequences in the sample encode the same CDR3. This chain connects TRBV24-1 to TRBJ1-2, with no clear D. The CDR3 contains 12 residues. The V end was cut by 3 bases, the J end by 5 bases, with 6 bases between. The germline V gene has CDR1 KGHDR and CDR2 SFDVKD. CDR3 region: CATSDGRYGYTF. In nucleotides, the CDR3 is TGTGCCACCAGTGATGGGAGATATGGCTACACCTTC.

This chain uses TRBV14 with TRBJ2-3, with 10 bases matching TRBD1. CDR3 length: 16 amino acids. V trimming: 4 bases; J trimming: 6 bases; junction bases outside the gene matches: 10. Looked up from germline, CDR1 is SGHDN and CDR2 is FVKESK. CDR3 loop: CASSLPGTGDGDTQYF. The CDR3 region has the DNA TGTGCCAGCAGCCTGCCCGGGACAGGGGATGGGGATACGCAGTATTTT.

This chain's CDR3 is CASSSGTGLNTEAFF. Written as DNA, the CDR3 is TGTGCCAGCAGCTCCGGGACAGGATTGAACACTGAAGCTTTCTTT. The chain employs TRBV5-4 and TRBJ1-1; TRBD1 agrees at 8 bases. Trimming took 3 bases from V and 0 from J; bases not matched to a gene: 4. This CDR3 comprises 15 residues. Looked up from germline, CDR1 is SGHNT and CDR2 is YYREEE (reference sequence).

The chain carries TRBV27 and TRBJ2-3; 7 positions agree with TRBD2. J lost 6 bases, V lost 3 bases, and 9 bases had no gene match. Germline CDR1 and CDR2: MNHEY and SMNVEV (reference sequence). This CDR3 contains 15 residues. The CDR3 reads CASSFGSGGGDTQYF. The CDR3 bases are TGTGCCAGCAGTTTTGGCTCTGGGGGGGGTGATACGCAGTATTTT.

The CDR3 sequence: CASSRSRLLRSPLHF. CDR3 sequence (DNA): TGTGCCAGTAGTCGCTCTAGGCTACTCAGATCACCCCTCCACTTT. The chain carries TRBV19 and TRBJ1-6; D gene unclear. Germline V gene lookup returns CDR1 LNHDA and CDR2 SQIVND (reference sequence). V was shortened by 5 bases and J by 10 bases, with 18 bases between the two germline ends. CDR3 length: 15 residues.

The chain employs TRBV6-1 and TRBJ1-2; 10 nucleotides align to TRBD1. This CDR3 comprises 17 residues. CDR1 and CDR2 from the germline V gene are MNHNS and SASEGT. The junction had 9 bases not matched to a gene; V was cut back by 3 bases and J by 2 bases. The CDR3 DNA is TGTGCCAGCAGTGACCCCTCCCAGGGACAGGGGAACTATGGCTACACCTTC. Its translation is CASSDPSQGQGNYGYTF.

V is TRBV28 and J is TRBJ1-3; the D gene is possibly TRBD1 (5 bases). V lost 2 bases, J lost 4 bases, and 18 bases lay in between. Per germline, CDR1 MDHEN and CDR2 SYDVKM. This CDR3 has 17 amino acids. CDR3 protein: CASSLRGTGLRGNTIYF. DNA for the CDR3: TGTGCCAGCAGTTTAAGGGGTACGGGCCTTAGGGGAAACACCATATATTTT.

CDR3 sequence (DNA): TGTGCCAGCAGCCGTAAAGGGGCAGATACGCAGTATTTT. Translation gives CASSRKGADTQYF. This chain connects TRBV6-4 to TRBJ2-3; tentative D call: TRBD1 (5 bases). Germline CDR1 MRHNA, CDR2 SNTAGT. CDR3 size: 13 residues. V was clipped by 6 bases and J by 4 bases, with 11 bases between them.

V is TRBV7-3 and J is TRBJ2-3; a weak D match, TRBD2 (5 bases). The CDR3 loop spans 11 amino acids. Trimming removed 8 bases at V and 6 bases at J, with 9 bases between. Germline V lookup: CDR1 SGHTA, CDR2 FQGTGA. CDR3 in DNA: TGTGCCAGCGCGGCGGGCGATACGCAGTATTTT. Translating it yields CASAAGDTQYF. Complete variable domain (other parts from reference TRBV7-3 and TRBJ2-3): GAGVSQTPSNKVTEKGKYVELRCDPISGHTALYWYRQSLGQGPEFLIYFQGTGAADDSGLPNDRFFAVRPEGSVSTLKIQRTERGDSAVYLCASAAGDTQYFGPGTRLTVL.

The chain couples TRBV7-6 to TRBJ2-2; 8 positions match TRBD1. This CDR3 spans 16 amino acids. CDR1 and CDR2 (germline): SGHVS, FNYEAQ. After removal of 0 bases from V and 6 bases from J, the junction contained 6 bases not matched to a gene. Here the CDR3 reads CASSLAQQGAAGELFF. As DNA, the CDR3 is TGTGCCAGCAGCTTAGCGCAGCAGGGGGCTGCCGGGGAGCTGTTTTTT.

The V and J genes are TRBV7-9 and TRBJ1-6; D gene uncertain. There are 11 residues in the CDR3. Looked up from germline, CDR1 is SEHNR and CDR2 is FQNEAQ (reference sequence). The V and J ends lost 5 bases and 13 bases respectively, with 9 bases between them. In DNA form, the CDR3 reads TGTGCCAGCAGCCCGGACTGGCCCCTCCACTTT. It specifies CASSPDWPLHF.

The CDR3 loop is CASSNPRIWNSYGPPGANVLTF. The DNA of the CDR3 is TGTGCCAGTAGTAACCCCAGGATATGGAACAGCTATGGGCCTCCTGGGGCCAACGTCCTGACTTTC. The rearrangement links TRBV19 to TRBJ2-6; D not certain. The V end lost 4 bases, the J end lost 2 bases, and 30 bases lay between the germline ends. In germline, CDR1 is LNHDA, CDR2 SQIVND (reference sequence). CDR3 size: 22 residues.

The gene calls are TRBV10-2 and TRBJ1-2, with TRBD1 as a possible D gene (5 bases). The germline V and J ends were trimmed by 6 bases and 5 bases, with 19 bases remaining between them. There are 15 residues in the CDR3. Looked up from germline, CDR1 is WSHSY and CDR2 is SAAADI. CDR3 DNA sequence: TGCGCCAGCAGCTCGACAGAGACCTCTGGGTATGGCTACACCTTC. Translation gives CASSSTETSGYGYTF.